Listed below are T cell receptor beta chains from one sample, sequenced in a study of response to subunit inactivated influenza vaccine. One entry per CDR3 protein results from TCRdb running MiXCR on the RT-PCR reads. Among some 480,000 distinct CDR3 sequences listed, approximately 11% were seen once. The sample here was PBMCs from blood, taken about 40 days after vaccination. The receptors here all came from a man aged 45-65 years who received an inactivated influenza vaccine. Both conserved end residues are part of each CDR3. The order of the fields is D gene, J gene, V gene, clone size, CDR3 DNA, CDR3 protein. D genes are given only for firm matches. The size entry is marked missing in some rows and otherwise reads once, few, many or a size class.

d_call: NA; j_call: TRBJ1-6; v_call: TRBV20-1; clone_size: many; cdr3_nt: TGCAGTGCTAGTAACAGGGCCCTAAGATATAATTCACCCCTCCACTTT; cdr3_aa: CSASNRALRYNSPLHF
d_call: NA; j_call: TRBJ2-7; v_call: TRBV5-1; clone_size: many; cdr3_nt: TGCGCCAGCAGCTTGGCCTTCCCCGGTCAGGAGCAGTACTTC; cdr3_aa: CASSLAFPGQEQYF
d_call: TRBD2; j_call: TRBJ2-7; v_call: TRBV4-3; clone_size: many; cdr3_nt: TGCGCCAGCAGTTTCGGCCTAGCGGGGTCCTACGAGCAGTACTTC; cdr3_aa: CASSFGLAGSYEQYF
d_call: NA; j_call: TRBJ2-3; v_call: TRBV6-2/TRBV6-3; clone_size: few; cdr3_nt: TGTGCCAGCAGTTACTCGTCAGATACGCAGTATTTT; cdr3_aa: CASSYSSDTQYF
d_call: TRBD2; j_call: TRBJ2-3; v_call: TRBV10-2; clone_size: NA; cdr3_nt: TGCGCCAGCAGTGACGTGAAGACTAGCGGGACAGATACGCAGTATTTT; cdr3_aa: CASSDVKTSGTDTQYF
d_call: NA; j_call: TRBJ2-1; v_call: TRBV11-2; clone_size: few; cdr3_nt: TGTGCCAGCAGCTGGAGCGGGTCGTACAATGAGCGGTTCTTC; cdr3_aa: CASSWSGSYNERFF
d_call: NA; j_call: TRBJ2-3; v_call: TRBV6-2/TRBV6-3; clone_size: few; cdr3_nt: TGTGCCAGCAGCGGACATACCCTAAAGGGGGATACGCAGTATTTT; cdr3_aa: CASSGHTLKGDTQYF
d_call: NA; j_call: TRBJ2-3; v_call: TRBV27; clone_size: few; cdr3_nt: TGTGCCAGCGGGGGACTGGGGAGATTCACAGATACGCAGTATTTT; cdr3_aa: CASGGLGRFTDTQYF
d_call: NA; j_call: TRBJ2-1; v_call: TRBV4-3; clone_size: few; cdr3_nt: TGCGCCAGCAGCCAAGGCCAACTATCCTCCTCCTACAATGAGCAGTTCTTC; cdr3_aa: CASSQGQLSSSYNEQFF
d_call: NA; j_call: TRBJ1-5; v_call: TRBV28; clone_size: NA; cdr3_nt: TGTGCCAGTTCGGACCAACCGAATCAGCCCCAGCATTTT; cdr3_aa: CASSDQPNQPQHF
d_call: NA; j_call: TRBJ2-7; v_call: TRBV9; clone_size: many; cdr3_nt: TGTGCCAGCAGCGTAGGGACTCGCGCCTCCTACGAGCAGTACTTC; cdr3_aa: CASSVGTRASYEQYF
d_call: NA; j_call: TRBJ2-1; v_call: TRBV29-1; clone_size: many; cdr3_nt: TGCAGCGGGGGAGGAGGGGACAGCTCCTACAATGAGCAGTTCTTC; cdr3_aa: CSGGGGDSSYNEQFF
d_call: TRBD1; j_call: TRBJ2-7; v_call: TRBV15; clone_size: few; cdr3_nt: TGTGCCACCAGCAGATCGGGGACAGGGTACGAGCAGTACTTC; cdr3_aa: CATSRSGTGYEQYF
d_call: NA; j_call: TRBJ1-6; v_call: TRBV5-1; clone_size: NA; cdr3_nt: TGCGCCAGCAGCTTGAAGCTGAGCTCCTATAATTCACCCCTCCACTTT; cdr3_aa: CASSLKLSSYNSPLHF
d_call: NA; j_call: TRBJ2-2; v_call: TRBV5-1; clone_size: NA; cdr3_nt: TGCGCCAGCAGCTTGTGGCCAGAATCGAACACCGGGGAGCTGTTTTTT; cdr3_aa: CASSLWPESNTGELFF
d_call: TRBD2; j_call: TRBJ2-2; v_call: TRBV11-1; clone_size: few; cdr3_nt: TGTGCCAGCAGCTCCGTGCCTATAGCGGGAGGTTCCACCGGGGAGCTGTTTTTT; cdr3_aa: CASSSVPIAGGSTGELFF
d_call: NA; j_call: TRBJ1-2; v_call: TRBV5-5; clone_size: many; cdr3_nt: TGTGCCAGCAGCTTGGCTGGAGGGAGGAACTATGGCTACACCTTC; cdr3_aa: CASSLAGGRNYGYTF
d_call: NA; j_call: TRBJ1-1; v_call: TRBV5-5; clone_size: NA; cdr3_nt: TGTGCCAGCAGCTTGGCGGGGCCGGCTGAAGCTTTCTTT; cdr3_aa: CASSLAGPAEAFF
d_call: NA; j_call: TRBJ2-1; v_call: TRBV10-3; clone_size: many; cdr3_nt: TGTGCCATCAGTGGGACATCCTTCCAGGGCGAGCAGTTCTTC; cdr3_aa: CAISGTSFQGEQFF
d_call: NA; j_call: TRBJ1-6; v_call: TRBV28; clone_size: few; cdr3_nt: TGTGCCAGCAGTTTAACGGCTAATTCACCCCTCCACTTT; cdr3_aa: CASSLTANSPLHF
d_call: NA; j_call: TRBJ2-3; v_call: TRBV9; clone_size: NA; cdr3_nt: TGTGCCAGCAGCTCGGAAGGGGCTAGCACAGATACGCAGTATTTT; cdr3_aa: CASSSEGASTDTQYF
d_call: TRBD2; j_call: TRBJ2-1; v_call: TRBV5-1; clone_size: NA; cdr3_nt: TGCGCCAGCAGCTTGGACGGGACTACCTATTACAATGAGCAGTTCTTC; cdr3_aa: CASSLDGTTYYNEQFF
d_call: NA; j_call: TRBJ1-2; v_call: TRBV18; clone_size: many; cdr3_nt: TGTGCCAGCTCACCAAACGAGGGCTACACCTTC; cdr3_aa: CASSPNEGYTF
d_call: NA; j_call: TRBJ2-3; v_call: TRBV3-1; clone_size: few; cdr3_nt: TGTGCCAGCAGCCCATCTCTTAGCACAGATACGCAGTATTTT; cdr3_aa: CASSPSLSTDTQYF
d_call: TRBD1; j_call: TRBJ1-6; v_call: TRBV12-3/TRBV12-4; clone_size: few; cdr3_nt: TGTGCCAGCAGTTTTGGACAGGTTAATTCACCCCTCCACTTT; cdr3_aa: CASSFGQVNSPLHF
d_call: NA; j_call: TRBJ2-1; v_call: TRBV7-6; clone_size: NA; cdr3_nt: TGTGCCAGCAGCTTAACTAGGAGCAATGAGCAGTTCTTC; cdr3_aa: CASSLTRSNEQFF
d_call: TRBD1; j_call: TRBJ2-7; v_call: TRBV20-1; clone_size: few; cdr3_nt: TGCAGTGCTAGCCGACAGGGAGTCCCCTACGAGCAGTACTTC; cdr3_aa: CSASRQGVPYEQYF
d_call: NA; j_call: TRBJ2-2; v_call: TRBV20-1; clone_size: NA; cdr3_nt: TGCAGTGCTAGTAGAGGTAGTGTCGGGGAGCTGTTTTTT; cdr3_aa: CSASRGSVGELFF
d_call: TRBD2; j_call: TRBJ2-3; v_call: TRBV5-1; clone_size: few; cdr3_nt: TGCGCCAGCAGCTTGGCCGACCGGGGGGGAGCCGCAGATACGCAGTATTTT; cdr3_aa: CASSLADRGGAADTQYF
d_call: NA; j_call: TRBJ2-3; v_call: TRBV7-2; clone_size: NA; cdr3_nt: TGTGCCAGCAGCCTGACTAACCTGGCAGATACGCAGTATTTT; cdr3_aa: CASSLTNLADTQYF
d_call: NA; j_call: TRBJ1-2; v_call: TRBV4-1; clone_size: NA; cdr3_nt: TGCGCCAGCAGCCAACCCAGTTCGGGGAACTATGGCTACACCTTC; cdr3_aa: CASSQPSSGNYGYTF
d_call: TRBD2; j_call: TRBJ2-1; v_call: TRBV29-1; clone_size: few; cdr3_nt: TGCAGCGCCCAAGCGGGAGGCACCTACAATGAGCAGTTCTTC; cdr3_aa: CSAQAGGTYNEQFF
d_call: NA; j_call: TRBJ2-2; v_call: TRBV5-6; clone_size: NA; cdr3_nt: TGTGCCAGCAGCTTGGCCTTAGAGAACACCGGGGAGCTGTTTTTT; cdr3_aa: CASSLALENTGELFF
d_call: NA; j_call: TRBJ2-7; v_call: TRBV15; clone_size: few; cdr3_nt: TGTGCCACCAGCAGGGAAAGGTGGGGAAGTGACGAGCAGTACTTC; cdr3_aa: CATSRERWGSDEQYF
d_call: NA; j_call: TRBJ2-7; v_call: TRBV11-2; clone_size: NA; cdr3_nt: TGTGCCAGCAGTTTAAGAAACAGGGACGAGCAGTACTTC; cdr3_aa: CASSLRNRDEQYF
d_call: NA; j_call: TRBJ2-1; v_call: TRBV10-3; clone_size: NA; cdr3_nt: TGTGCCATCAGTGAGGAGGCACGGGAGAGGGATGAGCAGTTCTTC; cdr3_aa: CAISEEARERDEQFF
d_call: NA; j_call: TRBJ1-5; v_call: TRBV20-1; clone_size: few; cdr3_nt: TGCAGTGCTAGAATAGACGGGAATAGCAATCAGCCCCAGCATTTT; cdr3_aa: CSARIDGNSNQPQHF
d_call: NA; j_call: TRBJ1-1; v_call: TRBV6-5; clone_size: many; cdr3_nt: TGTGCCAGCAGTCACTCGGGGACGTATTTCGGGAACACTGAAGCTTTCTTT; cdr3_aa: CASSHSGTYFGNTEAFF
d_call: TRBD1; j_call: TRBJ2-1; v_call: TRBV5-1; clone_size: NA; cdr3_nt: TGCGCCAGCAGGTATTTTGGACAGGGACAATCCTACAATGAGCAGTTCTTC; cdr3_aa: CASRYFGQGQSYNEQFF
d_call: NA; j_call: TRBJ2-1; v_call: TRBV5-1; clone_size: many; cdr3_nt: TGCGCCAGCAGCTTGGGGTTAGTCAATGAGCAGTTCTTC; cdr3_aa: CASSLGLVNEQFF
d_call: NA; j_call: TRBJ1-2; v_call: TRBV12-3/TRBV12-4; clone_size: few; cdr3_nt: TGTGCCAGCAGTTTAAGTAGGAGCCAGGGTGGTTATGGCTACACCTTC; cdr3_aa: CASSLSRSQGGYGYTF
d_call: NA; j_call: TRBJ1-1; v_call: TRBV5-4; clone_size: NA; cdr3_nt: TGTGCCAGCATCCCCCCGGGACTGAACACTGAAGCTTTCTTT; cdr3_aa: CASIPPGLNTEAFF
d_call: NA; j_call: TRBJ2-4; v_call: TRBV5-1; clone_size: many; cdr3_nt: TGCGCCAGCAGCTTGCGGACAGATGGGCTGGGCATTCAGTACTTC; cdr3_aa: CASSLRTDGLGIQYF
d_call: TRBD2; j_call: TRBJ2-1; v_call: TRBV12-3/TRBV12-4; clone_size: many; cdr3_nt: TGTGCCAGCAGAAGTGGGACTAGCGGGAGGAATGAGCAGTTCTTC; cdr3_aa: CASRSGTSGRNEQFF
d_call: NA; j_call: TRBJ1-1; v_call: TRBV12-3/TRBV12-4; clone_size: few; cdr3_nt: TGTGCCAGCAGTTTAGTAGGGAGGGGCAGGGACACTGAAGCTTTCTTT; cdr3_aa: CASSLVGRGRDTEAFF
d_call: TRBD2; j_call: TRBJ2-1; v_call: TRBV9; clone_size: NA; cdr3_nt: TGTGCCAGCAGCGTAGGAACTAGCGGGACTCATGAGCAGTTCTTC; cdr3_aa: CASSVGTSGTHEQFF
d_call: NA; j_call: TRBJ1-1; v_call: TRBV4-1; clone_size: NA; cdr3_nt: TGCGCCAGCAGCCAAGTGGCGGGCCCATTGAACACTGAAGCTTTCTTT; cdr3_aa: CASSQVAGPLNTEAFF
d_call: TRBD1; j_call: TRBJ2-3; v_call: TRBV27; clone_size: many; cdr3_nt: TGTGCCAGCAGTCTGGGACAGGGGCGCTCAGATACGCAGTATTTT; cdr3_aa: CASSLGQGRSDTQYF
d_call: TRBD1; j_call: TRBJ2-5; v_call: TRBV5-6; clone_size: few; cdr3_nt: TGTGCCAGCAGCTTGAAGGGGACAGGCCAAGAGACCCAGTACTTC; cdr3_aa: CASSLKGTGQETQYF
d_call: TRBD2; j_call: TRBJ2-7; v_call: TRBV5-6; clone_size: many; cdr3_nt: TGTGCCAGCAGCTCCTTCGGGGGGGTTTTACACGAGCAGTACTTC; cdr3_aa: CASSSFGGVLHEQYF
d_call: TRBD1; j_call: TRBJ2-2; v_call: TRBV4-3; clone_size: few; cdr3_nt: TGCGCCAGCAGCCAAGGGGGGACAGGGCGGCTCGGGGAGCTGTTTTTT; cdr3_aa: CASSQGGTGRLGELFF